This T cell receptor beta chain was sequenced during a study of blood T cell repertoires in COVID-19. CDR1 is MNHEY, CDR2 SVGAGI, per germline. The germline V and J ends were trimmed by 5 bases and 0 bases, with 11 bases remaining between them. The CDR3 loop spans 15 amino acids. Data came from immunoSEQ multiplex PCR; TCRdb stores just in-frame clones and leaves some out. The sample contains roughly 160,000 clones, roughly 90% of which appear only once. The V call is TRBV6-5, the J call TRBJ2-1, with TRBD1 as a possible D gene (6 bases). The source is a man in his late teens or twenties with COVID-19, enrolled during active disease. Material for sequencing was peripheral blood. CDR3 loop: CASSKTGISYNEQFF. DNA for the CDR3: TGTGCCAGCAGTAAAACAGGGATCTCCTACAATGAGCAGTTCTTC.